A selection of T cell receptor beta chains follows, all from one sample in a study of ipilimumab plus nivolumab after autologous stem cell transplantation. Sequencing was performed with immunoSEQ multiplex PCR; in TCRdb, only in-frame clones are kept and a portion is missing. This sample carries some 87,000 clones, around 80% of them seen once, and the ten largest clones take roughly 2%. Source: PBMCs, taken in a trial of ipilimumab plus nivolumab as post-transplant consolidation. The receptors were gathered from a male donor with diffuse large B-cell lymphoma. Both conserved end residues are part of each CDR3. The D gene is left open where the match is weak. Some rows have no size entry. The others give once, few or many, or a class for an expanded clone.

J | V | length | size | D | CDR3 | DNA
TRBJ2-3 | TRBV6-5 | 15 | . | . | CASSFLGTGTDTQYF | TGTGCCAGCAGTTTCCTCGGGACGGGCACAGATACGCAGTATTTT
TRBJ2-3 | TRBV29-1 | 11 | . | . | CSADPTDTQYF | TGCAGCGCCGACCCCACAGATACGCAGTATTTT
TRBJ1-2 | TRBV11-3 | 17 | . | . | CASSKIFEGPSIWGYTF | TGTGCCAGCAGCAAGATCTTCGAAGGGCCGTCGATTTGGGGCTACACCTTC
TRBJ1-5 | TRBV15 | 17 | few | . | CATSKRDNRFSNQPQHF | TGTGCCACCAGCAAAAGAGACAACAGGTTTAGCAATCAGCCCCAGCATTTT
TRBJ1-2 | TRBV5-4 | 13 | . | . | CASSLPDSKGYTF | TGTGCCAGCAGCTTGCCGGACAGCAAAGGCTACACCTTC
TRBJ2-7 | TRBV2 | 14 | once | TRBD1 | CASNPTGPNYEQYF | TGTGCCAGCAACCCGACAGGGCCCAACTACGAGCAGTACTTC
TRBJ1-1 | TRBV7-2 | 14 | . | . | CASSLTGGRAEAFF | TGTGCCAGCAGCTTAACCGGGGGTAGGGCTGAAGCTTTCTTT
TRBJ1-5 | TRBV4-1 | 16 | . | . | CASSQGTGSVVQPQHF | TGCGCCAGCAGCCAGGGAACCGGATCGGTGGTTCAGCCCCAGCATTTT
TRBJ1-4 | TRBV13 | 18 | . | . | CASSRSTGGDGFNEKLFF | TGTGCCAGCAGCCGATCTACCGGGGGGGATGGCTTTAATGAAAAACTGTTTTTT
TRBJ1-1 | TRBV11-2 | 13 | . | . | CASSFVANTEAFF | TGTGCCAGCAGCTTTGTAGCGAACACTGAAGCTTTCTTT
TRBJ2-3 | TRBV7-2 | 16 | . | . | CASGGGQKTSTDTQYF | TGTGCCAGCGGAGGGGGCCAAAAAACTAGCACAGATACGCAGTATTTT
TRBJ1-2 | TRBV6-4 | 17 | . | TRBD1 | CASRTQGGEGSNYGYTF | TGTGCCAGCAGAACGCAGGGGGGAGAAGGATCGAACTATGGCTACACCTTC
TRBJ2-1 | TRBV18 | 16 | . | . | CASSPNPEGGHNEQFF | TGTGCCAGCTCACCAAATCCCGAGGGGGGGCACAATGAGCAGTTCTTC
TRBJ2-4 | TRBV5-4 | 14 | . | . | CASSKDLAKNIQYF | TGTGCCAGCAGCAAGGACCTAGCCAAAAACATTCAGTACTTC
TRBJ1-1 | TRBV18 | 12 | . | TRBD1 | CASSPRGPEAFF | TGTGCCAGCTCACCAAGGGGGCCTGAAGCTTTCTTT
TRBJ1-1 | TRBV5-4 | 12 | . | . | CASSTDGPAAFF | TGTGCCAGCAGCACGGACGGCCCCGCCGCTTTCTTT
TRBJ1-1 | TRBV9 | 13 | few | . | CASSVTANTEAFF | TGTGCCAGCAGCGTTACAGCGAACACTGAAGCTTTCTTT
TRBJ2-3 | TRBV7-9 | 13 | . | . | CASSLAGPREQYF | TGTGCCAGCAGCCTTGCCGGCCCCCGCGAGCAGTATTTT
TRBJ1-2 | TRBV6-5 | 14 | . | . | CASSRQATNYGYTF | TGTGCCAGCAGCAGACAGGCGACTAACTATGGCTACACCTTC
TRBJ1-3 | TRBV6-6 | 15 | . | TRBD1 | CASSYRDRGGHTIYF | TGTGCCAGCAGTTACAGGGACAGGGGGGGACACACCATATATTTT
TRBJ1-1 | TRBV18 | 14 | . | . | CASSRARLNTEAFF | TGTGCCAGCTCACGCGCCAGACTGAACACTGAAGCTTTCTTT
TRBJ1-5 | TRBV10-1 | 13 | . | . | CASSEQANQPQHF | TGCGCCAGCAGTGAGCAGGCTAATCAGCCCCAGCATTTT
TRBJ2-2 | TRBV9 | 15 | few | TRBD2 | CASSPAGNQAGELFF | TGTGCCAGCAGCCCAGCGGGGAATCAAGCCGGGGAGCTGTTTTTT
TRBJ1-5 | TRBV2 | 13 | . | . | CASSEWGNQPQHF | TGTGCCAGCAGTGAATGGGGCAATCAGCCCCAGCATTTT
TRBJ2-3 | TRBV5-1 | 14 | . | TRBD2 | CASGGAADTDTQYF | TGCGCTAGCGGGGGGGCAGCTGACACAGATACGCAGTATTTT
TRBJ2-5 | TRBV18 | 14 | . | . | CASSLGRLQETQYF | TGTGCCAGCTCACTGGGACGCTTACAAGAGACCCAGTACTTC
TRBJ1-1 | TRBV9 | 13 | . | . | CASSPQMNTEAFF | TGTGCCAGCAGCCCCCAAATGAACACTGAAGCTTTCTTT
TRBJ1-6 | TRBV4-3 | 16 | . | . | CASSPGEAAYNSPLHF | TGCGCCAGCAGTCCCGGGGAGGCAGCGTATAATTCACCCCTCCACTTT